This T cell receptor beta chain appears in the sequencing data of a study of blood T cell repertoires in COVID-19. The CDR3 spans 14 residues. With 5 bases clipped from V and 8 bases from J, the junction kept 8 bases outside the gene matches. The germline CDR1 and CDR2 sequences are LGHDT and YNNKEL (reference sequence). This clone has a handful of counts. The data were produced by immunoSEQ multiplex PCR, yet TCRdb's version contains in-frame clones alone and is incomplete. Of 310,000 or so clones listed, about nine tenths are singletons. The rearrangement uses TRBV3-1 (or the pseudogene TRBV3-2) and TRBJ1-4; 7 bases are a match to TRBD1. The sequence was obtained from a woman aged 30 to 39 who had recovered from COVID-19. The source material was PBMCs or T cells enriched from blood (not recorded which). The chain's CDR3 is CASSRQGSFEKLFF. The CDR3 DNA sequence: TGTGCCAGCAGCAGACAGGGTAGCTTCGAAAAACTGTTTTTT.